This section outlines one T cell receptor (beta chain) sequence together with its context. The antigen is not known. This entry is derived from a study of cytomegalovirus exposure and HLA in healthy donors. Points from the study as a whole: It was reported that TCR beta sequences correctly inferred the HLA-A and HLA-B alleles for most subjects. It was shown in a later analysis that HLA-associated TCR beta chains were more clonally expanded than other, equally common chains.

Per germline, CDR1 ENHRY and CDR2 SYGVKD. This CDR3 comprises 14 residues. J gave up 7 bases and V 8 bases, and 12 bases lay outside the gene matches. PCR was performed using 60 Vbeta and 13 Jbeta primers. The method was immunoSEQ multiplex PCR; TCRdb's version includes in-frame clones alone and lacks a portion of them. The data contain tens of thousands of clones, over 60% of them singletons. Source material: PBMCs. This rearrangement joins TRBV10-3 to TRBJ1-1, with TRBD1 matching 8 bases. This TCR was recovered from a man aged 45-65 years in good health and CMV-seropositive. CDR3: CAIRQGTRQDEAFF. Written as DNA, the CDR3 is TGTGCCATCCGACAGGGGACCAGACAGGATGAAGCTTTCTTT.